The 21 T cell receptor beta chains below all came from one sample that was sequenced in a study of blood T cell repertoires in COVID-19. The assay was immunoSEQ multiplex PCR, and TCRdb's table has in-frame clones only and misses some. Seen here are hundreds of thousands of clones, 75% to 90% observed once, and the top ten hold around 7.9%. Sequencing was performed on PBMCs or T cells enriched from blood (not recorded which). The source of these receptors is a woman in her sixties who had recovered from COVID-19.

The V and J genes are TRBV5-1 and TRBJ2-7; D is uncertain. Germline V gives CDR1 SGHRS, CDR2 YFSETQ. The CDR3 runs 13 residues. V dropped 4 bases and J dropped 0 bases, with 8 bases sitting between them. This CDR3 is CASSEDNSYEQYF. The CDR3 DNA reads TGCGCCAGCAGCGAAGACAACTCCTACGAGCAGTACTTC.

This chain uses TRBV9 with TRBJ1-4; TRBD1 aligns across 11 bases. The CDR3 contains 17 residues. Germline CDR1 and CDR2: SGDLS and YYNGEE. Trimming at V came to 4 bases and at J to 1 base, leaving 6 bases not matched to a gene. The CDR3 nucleotides read TGTGCCAGCAGCACAAGGACAGGGGGCGAAACTAATGAAAAACTGTTTTTT. Its translation: CASSTRTGGETNEKLFF.

The chain couples TRBV14 to TRBJ1-4, with 9 bases aligning to TRBD1. With 3 bases clipped from V and 7 bases from J, the junction kept 6 bases outside the gene matches. Per germline, CDR1 SGHDN and CDR2 FVKESK. CDR3 length equals 15 residues. Here the CDR3 DNA reads TGTGCCAGCAGCCAGGTGACAGGGGGAAGTGAAAAACTGTTTTTT. Residues: CASSQVTGGSEKLFF.

CDR3 region: CASRPGQGNEKLFF. CDR3 in DNA: TGCGCCAGCCGACCGGGACAGGGGAATGAAAAACTGTTTTTT. This chain links TRBV5-1 with TRBJ1-4; 10 nucleotides match TRBD1. V lost 7 bases, J lost 5 bases, and 5 bases stayed unmatched. Germline V gene sequence: CDR1 SGHRS, CDR2 YFSETQ. There are 14 residues in the CDR3. Filled out from reference TRBV5-1 and TRBJ1-4, the complete variable domain reads KAGVTQTPRYLIKTRGQQVTLSCSPISGHRSVSWYQQTPGQGLQFLFEYFSETQRNKGNFPGRFSGRQFSNSRSEMNVSTLELGDSALYLCASRPGQGNEKLFFGSGTQLSVL.

V and J are TRBV30 and TRBJ1-2; D gene ambiguous. The germline V and J ends were trimmed by 0 bases and 5 bases, with 19 bases remaining between them. Germline assignment: CDR1 GTSNPN and CDR2 SVGIG (reference sequence). This CDR3 spans 16 amino acids. The CDR3, as DNA: TGTGCCTGGAGTGTATTAGATTCGGGAGGAGCGTATGGCTACACCTTC. This gives the protein CAWSVLDSGGAYGYTF.

The rearrangement uses TRBV7-6 and TRBJ2-7; 8 nucleotides line up with TRBD1. V lost 1 base, J lost 5 bases, and 7 bases stayed unmatched. Germline V gives CDR1 SGHVS, CDR2 FNYEAQ. The CDR3 is 15 residues long. CDR3 nucleotide sequence: TGTGCCAGCAGCTTAGGGCAGGGGGCTCGAGACGAGCAGTACTTC. This translates into CASSLGQGARDEQYF.

The sample holds a few counts of this clone. The same CDR3 also results from other DNA sequences found in this sample. The genes are TRBV2 and TRBJ1-5; TRBD1 aligns across 9 bases. The CDR3 runs to 13 residues. Germline V lookup: CDR1 SNHLY, CDR2 FYNNEI. J gave up 5 bases and V 4 bases, and 0 bases lay outside the gene matches. The CDR3 DNA is TGTGCCAGCAGTGGACAGGGGGATCAGCCCCAGCATTTT. Its protein product is CASSGQGDQPQHF.

The J gene is TRBJ2-1, the V gene TRBV14; D possibly corresponds to TRBD2 (5 bases). The CDR3 length is 13 residues. The V gene's germline CDR1 is SGHDN and CDR2 FVKESK. Trimming left V 4 bases short and J 3 bases short, with 7 bases between. The DNA for the CDR3 is TGTGCCAGCAGCCCGGACTTCTACAATGAGCAGTTCTTC. This encodes CASSPDFYNEQFF.

The chain is built from TRBV21-1 and TRBJ1-6; the tabulated D call, TRBD1, remains unverified against the DNA. TRBV21-1 is recorded as a pseudogene. CDR3 length: 17 residues. The CDR3 here is CASSKKYEDRIRGPLHF. In DNA, the CDR3 is TGTGCCAGCAGCAAAAAATACGAGGACCGGATAAGGGGACCCCTCCACTTT.

The chain is built from TRBV28 and TRBJ1-1; D is perhaps TRBD1 (6 bases). The germline gives CDR1 MDHEN, CDR2 SYDVKM. Trimming left V 1 base short and J 4 bases short, with 13 bases between. The CDR3 spans 15 residues. In DNA, the CDR3 is TGTGCCAGCAGTTTATTAGGGGGGGGAGGCACTGAAGCTTTCTTT. Amino acids: CASSLLGGGGTEAFF.

The chain employs TRBV24-1 and TRBJ2-5, with D possibly being TRBD1 (5 bases). Germline CDR1 and CDR2: KGHDR and SFDVKD. The V gene lost 3 bases and the J gene lost 9 bases, with 19 bases spanning the gap. The CDR3 length is 15 residues. The CDR3 reads CATSDNKGSGLAQYF. The CDR3 nucleotides read TGTGCCACCAGTGATAATAAGGGGTCAGGGTTGGCCCAGTACTTC.

This clone was found a few times. The rearrangement joins TRBV7-9 to TRBJ1-4, with TRBD1 matching over 9 bases. This CDR3 contains 15 residues. Germline V gene data show CDR1 as SEHNR and CDR2 as FQNEAQ (reference sequence). The trim removed 5 bases at V and 8 bases at J, leaving 9 bases unmatched. The CDR3 here is CASSPRGQGGEKLFF. CDR3 bases: TGTGCCAGCAGCCCCCGGGGACAGGGTGGAGAAAAACTGTTTTTT. Full variable domain (missing parts from reference TRBV7-9 and TRBJ1-4): DTGVSQNPRHKITKRGQNVTFRCDPISEHNRLYWYRQTLGQGPEFLTYFQNEAQLEKSRLLSDRFSAERPKGSFSTLEIQRTEQGDSAMYLCASSPRGQGGEKLFFGSGTQLSVL.

J is TRBJ2-2 and V is TRBV9; 8 bases agree with TRBD2. V shed 2 bases and J 4 bases; nucleotides not matched to a gene: 10. The CDR3 has 17 residues. Germline-derived CDR1 and CDR2 are SGDLS and YYNGEE. The DNA of the CDR3 is TGTGCCAGCAGCGTTGGAGGAGCGGGGGCCATCACCGGGGAGCTGTTTTTT. It specifies CASSVGGAGAITGELFF.

This clone was detected only once. This CDR3 is also generated by other DNA sequences in the sample. The genes are TRBV27 and TRBJ1-2; the D gene is possibly TRBD1 (6 bases). This CDR3 spans 11 amino acids. Per germline, CDR1 MNHEY and CDR2 SMNVEV (reference sequence). The CDR3 spells CATRDTYGYTF. CDR3 DNA sequence: TGTGCTACCCGGGACACCTATGGCTACACCTTC.

This sequence joins TRBV7-2 and TRBJ2-5, with 15 bases that match TRBD2. The CDR3 is 18 amino acids. In germline, CDR1 is SGHTA, CDR2 FQGNSA. Trimming took 1 base from V and 4 from J; bases not matched to a gene: 7. The CDR3 DNA reads TGTGCCAGCAGCTTAGTAGGACTAGCGGGGGGGGCGAGAGAGACCCAGTACTTC. Protein sequence: CASSLVGLAGGARETQYF.

The chain joins TRBV27 to TRBJ1-2; D might be TRBD1 (5 bases). CDR1 is MNHEY, CDR2 SMNVEV, per germline (reference sequence). V was trimmed by 2 bases and J by 1 base, leaving 11 bases between them. The CDR3 length is 15 residues. The CDR3: CASSLRAQGNYGYTF. In DNA form, the CDR3 reads TGTGCCAGCAGTTTAAGGGCCCAGGGTAACTATGGCTACACCTTC.

V usage is TRBV19 and J usage is TRBJ2-7, with 9 bases matching TRBD1. The V gene's germline CDR1 is LNHDA and CDR2 SQIVND (reference sequence). The CDR3 consists of 13 residues. V shed 5 bases, J shed 6 bases, and the junction held 5 bases outside the gene matches. The CDR3 is CASSAGQGSEQYV. DNA of the CDR3: TGTGCCAGTAGTGCTGGACAGGGGAGCGAGCAGTACGTC.

Many counts were recorded for this clone. The CDR3 spells CASSRERRGYNEQFF. CDR3 coding DNA: TGTGCCAGCAGCCGAGAAAGGCGGGGGTACAATGAGCAGTTCTTC. The chain joins TRBV3-1 (or the pseudogene TRBV3-2) to TRBJ2-1; 7 nucleotides line up with TRBD2. Germline trimming cut 4 bases from V and 4 bases from J; bases unmatched to any gene: 7. Germline V gives CDR1 LGHDT, CDR2 YNNKEL (reference sequence). This CDR3 contains 15 residues.

This clone has only one observation. The V and J genes are TRBV5-5 and TRBJ1-3, with D maybe TRBD1 (6 bases). This CDR3 is 15 amino acids long. Trimming took off 3 bases at V and 1 base at J, with 11 bases between the two ends. Germline lookup yields CDR1 SGHKS and CDR2 YYEKEE (reference sequence). The CDR3 DNA follows: TGTGCCAGCAGCTGGGACACAGCATCTGGAAACACCATATATTTT. Protein sequence: CASSWDTASGNTIYF.

The chain carries TRBV18 and TRBJ2-5; TRBD1 agrees at 9 bases. The CDR3 totals 15 residues. Trimming at V came to 1 base and at J to 7 bases, leaving 7 bases not matched to a gene. Per germline, CDR1 KGHSH and CDR2 LQKENI. The chain's CDR3 is CASSPLPQGAGTQYF. The CDR3 DNA reads as TGTGCCAGCTCACCACTCCCACAGGGGGCAGGGACCCAGTACTTC.

This clone was observed a single time. This chain joins TRBV3-1 (or the pseudogene TRBV3-2) and TRBJ1-1; D not certain. Trimming removed 3 bases from V and 11 bases from J, with 16 bases in between. Germline V lookup: CDR1 LGHDT, CDR2 YNNKEL (reference sequence). The CDR3 runs 13 residues. As DNA, the CDR3 is TGTGCCAGCAGCCATCTGACATCGTCACAGGCTTTCTTT. As protein: CASSHLTSSQAFF.